These 10 T cell receptor beta chains were all obtained from the same sample, sequenced in a study of blood T cell repertoires in COVID-19. The data were produced by immunoSEQ multiplex PCR, yet TCRdb's version contains in-frame clones alone and is incomplete. Among more than 150,000 clones listed, approximately 86% were seen once. The sample was peripheral blood. The receptors shown here come from a woman older than 75 with acute or convalescent COVID-19.

V and J are TRBV5-5 and TRBJ2-7; 9 nucleotides match TRBD1. J gave up 3 bases and V 4 bases, and 5 bases lay outside the gene matches. Germline V CDR1 and CDR2: SGHKS, YYEKEE (reference sequence). The length of the CDR3 is 14 residues. CDR3 residues: CASSERDRVYEQYF. The CDR3 DNA reads as TGTGCCAGCAGCGAAAGGGACAGGGTCTACGAGCAGTACTTC.

The chain uses TRBV2 and TRBJ2-5; D possibly corresponds to TRBD2 (6 bases). The V and J ends lost 8 bases and 0 bases respectively, with 13 bases between them. This CDR3 has 14 amino acids. Per germline, CDR1 SNHLY and CDR2 FYNNEI. The CDR3 DNA reads TGTGCCAGCGGCGGGACCGCGTACCAAGAGACCCAGTACTTC. Translated: CASGGTAYQETQYF. Full variable domain (outside the CDR3, taken from reference TRBV2 and TRBJ2-5): EPEVTQTPSHQVTQMGQEVILRCVPISNHLYFYWYRQILGQKVEFLVSFYNNEISEKSEIFDDQFSVERPDGSNFTLKIRSTKLEDSAMYFCASGGTAYQETQYFGPGTRLLVL.

The chain joins TRBV24-1 to TRBJ2-5; the D gene is possibly TRBD1 (5 bases). Germline V gene lookup returns CDR1 KGHDR and CDR2 SFDVKD. Trimming shortened V by 3 bases and J by 5 bases, and 12 bases separated the two germline ends. The CDR3 sequence is 14 residues long. The chain's CDR3 is CATSDRARGETQYF. CDR3 in DNA: TGTGCCACCAGTGATAGGGCTAGGGGTGAGACCCAGTACTTC.

The CDR3 loop reads CASSLALAVGETQYF. DNA for the CDR3: TGTGCCAGCAGCTTGGCACTAGCGGTAGGAGAGACCCAGTACTTC. The chain uses TRBV5-4 and TRBJ2-5, with 8 positions matching TRBD2. CDR3 length: 15 amino acids. After removal of 0 bases from V and 4 bases from J, the junction contained 5 bases not matched to a gene. Germline CDR1 SGHNT, CDR2 YYREEE (reference sequence).

This clone was detected a few times. This rearrangement joins TRBV11-3 to TRBJ2-7; TRBD1 aligns across 10 bases. Germline trimming cut 6 bases from V and 7 bases from J; bases unmatched to any gene: 9. Germline lookup yields CDR1 SGHNT and CDR2 YENEEA. The CDR3 runs to 14 residues. The CDR3 spells CASRASGTGEEQYF. In nucleotides, the CDR3 is TGTGCCAGCAGGGCTTCCGGGACAGGGGAAGAGCAGTACTTC.

The CDR3 sequence: CASSLDRGRGEQYF. The CDR3 DNA sequence: TGCGCCAGCAGCTTGGACCGTGGTCGGGGCGAGCAGTACTTC. This sequence joins TRBV5-1 and TRBJ2-7; a weak D match, TRBD2 (5 bases). Germline V gene lookup returns CDR1 SGHRS and CDR2 YFSETQ. The CDR3 consists of 14 residues. Trimming removed 0 bases from V and 6 bases from J, with 13 bases in between.

The chain has TRBV21-1 and TRBJ1-2. TRBV21-1 is marked as a pseudogene. The CDR3 consists of 18 residues. CDR3 amino acids: CASKGGEGIVPLNYGYTF. The CDR3 DNA follows: TGTGCCAGCAAGGGGGGGGAGGGGATCGTCCCCCTTAACTATGGCTACACCTTC.

The V and J genes are TRBV7-2 and TRBJ2-2, with 10 positions matching TRBD2. CDR3 length: 16 residues. Germline CDR1 reads SGHTA; CDR2 reads FQGNSA. The trim removed 5 bases at V and 0 bases at J, leaving 3 bases unmatched. The CDR3 sequence: CASSPGLAANTGELFF. The CDR3 DNA reads TGTGCCAGCAGCCCCGGACTAGCGGCGAACACCGGGGAGCTGTTTTTT.

V and J are TRBV10-3 and TRBJ2-5, with 12 bases fitting TRBD1. V lost 5 bases and J lost 4; bases outside the gene matches: 5. The CDR3 has 15 residues. Looked up from germline, CDR1 is ENHRY and CDR2 is SYGVKD. The CDR3 sequence: CAISPGTGGVETQYF. The CDR3 DNA sequence: TGTGCCATCAGTCCCGGGACAGGGGGCGTAGAGACCCAGTACTTC.

This sequence joins TRBV4-3 and TRBJ1-4; D remains ambiguous. V was pared by 1 base and J by 3 bases, with 12 bases between. The CDR3 sequence is 16 residues long. Germline CDR1 is LGHNA and CDR2 is YSLEER. The CDR3 loop is CASSQGWRAANEKLFF. The CDR3 DNA reads TGCGCCAGCAGCCAAGGGTGGAGGGCGGCTAATGAAAAACTGTTTTTT.